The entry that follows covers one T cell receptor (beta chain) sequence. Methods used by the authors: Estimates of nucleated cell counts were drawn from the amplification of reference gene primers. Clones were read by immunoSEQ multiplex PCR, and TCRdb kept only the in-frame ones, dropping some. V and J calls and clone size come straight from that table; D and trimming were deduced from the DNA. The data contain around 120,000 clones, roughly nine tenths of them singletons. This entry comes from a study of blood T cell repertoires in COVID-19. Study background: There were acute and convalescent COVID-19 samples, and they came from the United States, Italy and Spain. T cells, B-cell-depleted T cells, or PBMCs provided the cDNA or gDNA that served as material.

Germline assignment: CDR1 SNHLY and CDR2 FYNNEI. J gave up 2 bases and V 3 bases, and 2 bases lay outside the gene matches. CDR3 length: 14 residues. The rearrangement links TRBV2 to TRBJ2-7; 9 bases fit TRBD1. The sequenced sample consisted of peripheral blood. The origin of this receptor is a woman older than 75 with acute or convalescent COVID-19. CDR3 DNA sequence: TGTGCCAGCAGTGACTGGGACAGGGCCTACGAGCAGTACTTC. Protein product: CASSDWDRAYEQYF.